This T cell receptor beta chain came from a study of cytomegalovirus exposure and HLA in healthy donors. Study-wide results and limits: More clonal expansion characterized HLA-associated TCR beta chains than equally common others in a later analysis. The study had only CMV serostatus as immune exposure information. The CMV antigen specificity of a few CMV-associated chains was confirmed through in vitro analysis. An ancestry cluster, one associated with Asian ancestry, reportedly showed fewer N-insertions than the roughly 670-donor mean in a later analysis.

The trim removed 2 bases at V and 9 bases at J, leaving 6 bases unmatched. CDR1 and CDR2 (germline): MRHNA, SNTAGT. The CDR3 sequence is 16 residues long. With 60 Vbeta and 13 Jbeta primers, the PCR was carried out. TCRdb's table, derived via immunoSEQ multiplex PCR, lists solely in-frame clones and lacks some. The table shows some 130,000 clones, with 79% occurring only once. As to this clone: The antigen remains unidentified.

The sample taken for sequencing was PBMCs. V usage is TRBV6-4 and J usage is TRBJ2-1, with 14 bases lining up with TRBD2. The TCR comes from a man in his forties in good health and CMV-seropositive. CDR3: CASSDPGLAGVGEQFF. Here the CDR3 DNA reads TGTGCCAGCAGTGACCCGGGACTAGCGGGAGTGGGTGAGCAGTTCTTC.